Here is one T cell receptor beta chain with its context. Its cognate antigen is unknown. Additional DNA sequences in this sample encode the identical CDR3. These data belong to a study of OX40 agonist ivuxolimab in advanced cancers. Study at large: Patients received ivuxolimab, an intravenous treatment, every 2 weeks at 0.01 to 10 mg/kg. Patients assigned to dose escalation were diagnosed with hepatocellular carcinoma, melanoma, renal cell or head and neck cancer. Findings and caveats of the study: Low levels of normalized T-cell clonal expansion also appeared in some nonresponders.

The ends were cut back, 5 bases at V and 1 base at J, with 8 bases in the middle. There are 13 residues in the CDR3. Germline CDR1 is SGHTA and CDR2 is FQGTGA. Generated by immunoSEQ multiplex PCR, the TCRdb table keeps only in-frame clones and is missing some. This sample has approximately 79,000 clones, with around 90% found just once. People who had autoimmune disease history or systemic immunosuppression were excluded. This receptor was identified in an adult with an advanced solid tumor such as melanoma, head and neck, liver or kidney cancer. V gene TRBV7-3 combines with J gene TRBJ1-1; possible D gene TRBD1, 6 bases. Specimen: CD4+ or CD8+ T cells sorted from blood, collected in a trial of the OX40 agonist ivuxolimab. DNA of the CDR3: TGTGCCAGCAGCCGACAGGAGAACACTGAAGCTTTCTTT. This codes for CASSRQENTEAFF. Full variable domain (rest looked up from reference TRBV7-3 and TRBJ1-1): GAGVSQTPSNKVTEKGKYVELRCDPISGHTALYWYRQSLGQGPEFLIYFQGTGAADDSGLPNDRFFAVRPEGSVSTLKIQRTERGDSAVYLCASSRQENTEAFFGQGTRLTVV.